This TCR beta chain is from a study of T cells in Graves' hyperthyroidism and ophthalmopathy. Study background: Peripheral blood was secured at the point of initial diagnosis, before any treatment.

In germline, CDR1 is LNHNV, CDR2 YYDKDF (reference sequence). The J segment lost 3 bases and the V segment lost 3 bases, leaving 1 base of the junction unmatched. This CDR3 has 15 amino acids. Hyperthyroidism, newly diagnosed and lasting under 2 months, affected patients aged 18 to 65. Patients were excluded because of uncontrolled infection, other autoimmune disease, pregnancy or lactation. Orbital computed tomography and thyroid ultrasound, together with serum TRAb and thyroxine and clinical symptoms, were used for diagnoses. Amplified regions were TCR beta CDR3 sequences from RNA transcripts. Primed by the HTBI set, a first-round RT-PCR was run on the TCR CDR3. TCRdb processed the multiplex PCR reads anew with MiXCR; each CDR3 protein has one entry. The sample has just under 750,000 distinct CDR3 sequences; roughly a third are singletons.

Sequenced sample: blood. This rearrangement joins TRBV15 to TRBJ2-1, with TRBD2 identical over 11 bases. This receptor was obtained from a woman aged 40-49 years with Graves' hyperthyroidism. In nucleotides, the CDR3 is TGTGCCACCAGCAGGGGACTAGCGGTCTACAATGAGCAGTTCTTC. It translates to CATSRGLAVYNEQFF. Full variable domain (missing parts from reference TRBV15 and TRBJ2-1): DAMVIQNPRYQVTQFGKPVTLSCSQTLNHNVMYWYQQKSSQAPKLLFHYYDKDFNNEADTPDNFQSRRPNTSFCFLDIRSPGLGDTAMYLCATSRGLAVYNEQFFGPGTRLTVL.